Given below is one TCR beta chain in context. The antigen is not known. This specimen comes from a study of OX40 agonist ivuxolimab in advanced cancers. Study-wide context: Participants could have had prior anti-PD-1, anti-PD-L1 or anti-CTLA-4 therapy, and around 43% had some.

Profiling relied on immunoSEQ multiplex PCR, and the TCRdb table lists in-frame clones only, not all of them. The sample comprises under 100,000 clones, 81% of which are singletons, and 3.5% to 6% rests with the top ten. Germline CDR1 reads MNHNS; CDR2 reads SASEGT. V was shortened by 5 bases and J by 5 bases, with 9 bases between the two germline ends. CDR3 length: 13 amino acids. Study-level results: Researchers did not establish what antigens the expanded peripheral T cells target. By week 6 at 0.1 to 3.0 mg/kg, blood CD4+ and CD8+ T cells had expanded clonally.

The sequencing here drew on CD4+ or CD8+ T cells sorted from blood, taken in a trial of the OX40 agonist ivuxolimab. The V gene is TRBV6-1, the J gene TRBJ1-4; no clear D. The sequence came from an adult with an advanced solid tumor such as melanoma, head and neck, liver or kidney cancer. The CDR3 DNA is TGTGCCAGCAGTCTCCGTCCCAATGAAAAACTGTTTTTT. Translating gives CASSLRPNEKLFF.